The T cell receptor beta chain described here comes from a study of blood T cells in healthy people across ages. Together with a sample-barcoded 5' primer, a J-beta primer mix was included in a second PCR lasting roughly 6 to 12 cycles. TCRdb processed the 5' RACE reads anew with MiXCR; each CDR3 protein has one entry. In the table there are 1.4 million to 1.5 million distinct CDR3 sequences, about 43% of which are singletons. This clonotype was seen a few times. Its antigen is not identified. Broader study findings: Age advanced and TCR beta diversity per million T cells fell, roughly linearly.

Each of the donors had roughly 9.1 milliliters of peripheral blood drawn into EDTA-treated Vacutainer tubes. V lost 7 bases and J 5 bases, leaving 12 bases between the germline ends. Germline-derived CDR1 and CDR2 are SGHRS and YFSETQ. CDR3 length: 12 residues. The material sequenced was blood. The source is a woman younger than 35 in good health. The chain joins TRBV5-1 to TRBJ2-5; D call uncertain. CDR3 protein: CASCRERETQYF. CDR3 in DNA: TGCGCCAGCTGCCGAGAAAGGGAGACCCAGTACTTC.